Sequencing of this T cell receptor beta chain was carried out in a study of blood T cell repertoires in COVID-19. In this sample, this clone turned up once. The CDR3 runs 17 residues. Germline V gene lookup returns CDR1 ENHRY and CDR2 SYGVKD. Losses at the gene ends were 6 bases for V and 5 bases for J; bases not matched to a gene: 13. Methods used by the authors: Reference gene primer amplification gave estimated nucleated cell counts. Generated by immunoSEQ multiplex PCR, the TCRdb table keeps only in-frame clones and is missing some. V, J and clone size are those of that table, while D and trimming were read from the DNA. Of 110,000 or so clones in the sample, over 75% were seen once.

The sequenced sample was peripheral blood. This TCR was sampled from a woman between 70 and 85 years old who had recovered from COVID-19. The J gene is TRBJ2-5, the V gene TRBV10-3; 12 positions match TRBD2. Here the CDR3 reads CAISAHTTSGRSETQYF. CDR3 bases: TGTGCCATCAGCGCCCATACGACTAGCGGGAGATCGGAGACCCAGTACTTC.